A single T cell receptor (beta chain) is shown here with its context. In the original analysis: For nucleated cells, counts were estimated from reference gene primer amplification. Some clones are missing from TCRdb's copy, which holds only in-frame ones; the method was immunoSEQ multiplex PCR. The DNA gave D and trimming, while V, J and clone size come from that table. The profile covers about 180,000 clones, with roughly 84% appearing a single time and around a sixth taken by the ten largest. The data belong to a study of blood T cell repertoires in COVID-19. On the study more broadly: Sites in the United States, Italy and Spain provided acute and convalescent COVID-19 samples. Sample material is recorded as cDNA or gDNA derived from T cells, B-cell-depleted T cells, or PBMCs.

This CDR3 spans 13 amino acids. Between the trimmed V and J ends, which lost 7 bases and 3 bases, there was a span of 13 bases. Germline V CDR1 and CDR2: MNHEY, SVGAGI. Seattle participants joined during active infection and were tracked over time. The sequence came from a person aged 70 to 79 with COVID-19, enrolled during active disease. Sequencing input: peripheral blood. The V and J genes are TRBV6-5 and TRBJ2-7; maybe TRBD1 (6 bases). DNA for the CDR3: TGTGCCAGCACAGGGGCCCTTCACTACGAGCAGTACTTC. This gives the protein CASTGALHYEQYF.